Listed here are 3 T cell receptor beta chains from one sample, sequenced in a study of T cells in Graves' hyperthyroidism and ophthalmopathy. TCR beta CDR3 region amplification was performed from RNA transcripts. The primer set for the first-round RT-PCR of the TCR CDR3 was HTBI. TCRdb reprocessed the multiplex PCR reads via MiXCR and lists one record per CDR3 protein. The repertoire holds around 600,000 distinct CDR3 sequences, around 14% seen once, with around 7% in the top ten. Material for sequencing was blood. Receptors originate from a young woman with Graves' ophthalmopathy.

This clonotype showed up many times. This chain joins TRBV12-5 and TRBJ2-7, with 12 bases fitting TRBD2. J lost 5 bases, V lost 6 bases, and 23 bases had no gene match. Per germline, CDR1 LGHNT and CDR2 FRNRAP. This CDR3 is built from 20 residues. The DNA of the CDR3 is TGTGCTAGTGGGAGTGGGGGGTCCGGGACTAGCGGGTGGAAGATCCACGAGCAGTACTTC. It codes for CASGSGGSGTSGWKIHEQYF.

The genes are TRBV7-9 and TRBJ1-2; TRBD1 matches at 8 bases. CDR1 SEHNR and CDR2 FQNEAQ come from the germline V gene (reference sequence). There are 12 residues in the CDR3. V trimming: 8 bases; J trimming: 6 bases; junction bases outside the gene matches: 5. CDR3 nucleotides: TGTGCCAGCGGCACGACAGGGGATGGCTACACCTTC. Its translation: CASGTTGDGYTF.

This clonotype was counted many times. This chain connects TRBV10-1 to TRBJ1-1; 9 bases agree with TRBD1. The germline V gene has CDR1 WNHNN and CDR2 SYGVQD (reference sequence). V shed 9 bases and J 3 bases; nucleotides not matched to a gene: 5. The CDR3 has 13 residues. The CDR3 sequence is CARGQGADTEAFF. Here the CDR3 DNA reads TGCGCCAGGGGACAGGGTGCGGACACTGAAGCTTTCTTT.